This entry lists 19 T cell receptor beta chains sequenced from one sample in a study of vaccination and CD4 T cells after COVID-19. Cultured CD4+ T cell DNA was sequenced using the Oncomine TCR Beta short-read assay. TCRdb independently ran MiXCR on the PCR reads; one entry per CDR3 protein. Found here are 15,000 to 19,000 distinct CDR3 sequences, under 60% of them singletons; the top ten hold about 16%. This sample's treatment: roughly 10-day PBMC culture with coronavirus spike peptide pools or control peptides (ViraFEST assay). Their target antigens are unknown. The source material was CD4+ T cells from blood, cultured in vitro, sampled before SARS-CoV-2 vaccination. These receptors were taken from a human donor who had recovered from COVID-19.

The J gene is TRBJ2-1, the V gene TRBV20-1; D is perhaps TRBD2 (5 bases). V was shortened by 5 bases and J by 5 bases, with 19 bases between the two germline ends. CDR3 length: 15 residues. CDR1 is DFQATT and CDR2 is SNEGSKA in the germline V gene (reference sequence). The CDR3 DNA reads as TGCAGTGCTCTCCCTTTGGGTAGCGTGCACAATGAGCAGTTCTTC. Translating it yields CSALPLGSVHNEQFF.

A few counts support this clonotype. The chain links TRBV6-2 or TRBV6-3 to TRBJ2-2, with 8 bases identical to TRBD2. The germline gives CDR1 MNHEY, CDR2 SVGEGT. CDR3 length equals 16 residues. Trimming removed 0 bases from V and 5 bases from J; junction bases left unmatched: 5. In DNA, the CDR3 is TGTGCCAGCAGTTACTCTCGCCAGCGGGAGACCGGGGAGCTGTTTTTT. Translating gives CASSYSRQRETGELFF.

This clonotype came up a few times. This chain joins TRBV20-1 and TRBJ2-5; D is ambiguous. V dropped 6 bases and J dropped 4 bases, with 12 bases sitting between them. This CDR3 spans 12 amino acids. Germline CDR1 is DFQATT and CDR2 is SNEGSKA (reference sequence). CDR3 sequence (DNA): TGCAGTGCGCCCGAATTGAGAGAGACCCAGTACTTC. It yields the protein CSAPELRETQYF.

The rearrangement uses TRBV20-1 and TRBJ2-7; TRBD2 agrees at 8 bases. The germline CDR1 and CDR2 sequences are DFQATT and SNEGSKA (reference sequence). The CDR3 is 12 residues long. The V and J ends lost 6 bases and 6 bases, in that order; junction bases with no gene match: 7. In DNA form, the CDR3 reads TGCAGTGCCCGCGGACTAGCCCGCGAGCAGTACTTC. It encodes CSARGLAREQYF.

About this clonotype: Relative to the germline gene, one junction end is altered; a read error may explain this. V gene TRBV11-2 combines with J gene TRBJ1-3; TRBD1 is a possible D gene (6 bases). The CDR3 is made up of 14 amino acids. CDR1 and CDR2 from the germline V gene are SGHAT and FQNNGV. This CDR3 reads CASSWTASGNTLYF. The CDR3 coding sequence is TGTGCCAGCAGCTGGACAGCCTCTGGAAACACCTTATATTTT.

This clonotype turned up a few times. The rearrangement joins TRBV11-2 to TRBJ2-7; D uncertain. Germline-derived CDR1 and CDR2 are SGHAT and FQNNGV. V was trimmed by 5 bases and J by 3 bases, leaving 8 bases between them. CDR3 length: 12 residues. The CDR3 spells CASSAFRYEQYF. Written as DNA, the CDR3 is TGTGCCAGCAGCGCATTCCGCTACGAGCAGTACTTC.

The chain employs TRBV6-1 and TRBJ1-2; no clear D. From germline, CDR1 is MNHNS and CDR2 SASEGT. This CDR3 region has 13 residues. The ends were cut back, 7 bases at V and 6 bases at J, with 15 bases in the middle. CDR3 amino acids: CASTRGSGDGYTF. DNA of the CDR3: TGTGCCAGCACCAGAGGGTCGGGAGATGGCTACACCTTC.

The CDR3: CATSNRDRNSNEQFF. Here the CDR3 DNA reads TGTGCCACCAGCAACCGGGACCGAAACTCCAATGAGCAGTTCTTC. V gene TRBV15 combines with J gene TRBJ2-1; the D call may be TRBD1 or TRBD2 (5 bases each). V lost 4 bases and J 6 bases, leaving 16 bases between the germline ends. Germline V gives CDR1 LNHNV, CDR2 YYDKDF (reference sequence). The CDR3 runs 15 residues.

This clonotype was counted only a few times. J is TRBJ2-3 and V is TRBV4-1; no clear D. Germline V CDR1 and CDR2: MGHRA, YSYEKL. With 3 bases removed from V and 6 bases from J, the gap between germline ends came to 7 bases. The CDR3 is 12 residues long. The CDR3: CASSHPLDTQYF. DNA for the CDR3: TGCGCCAGCAGCCACCCGTTGGATACGCAGTATTTT.

This clonotype was counted between two and nine times. The chain has TRBV7-2 and TRBJ2-3; D assignment may be TRBD1 or TRBD2 (5 bases each). The CDR3 has 11 residues. Trimming left V 8 bases short and J 9 bases short, with 12 bases between. In germline, CDR1 is SGHTA, CDR2 FQGNSA. CDR3 nucleotide sequence: TGTGCCAGCGGGGGTGTGCGGACGCAGTATTTT. This gives the protein CASGGVRTQYF. Using reference TRBV7-2 and TRBJ2-3 for the parts outside the CDR3, the full variable domain is GAGVSQSPSNKVTEKGKDVELRCDPISGHTALYWYRQSLGQGLEFLIYFQGNSAPDKSGLPSDRFSAERTGGSVSTLTIQRTQQEDSAVYLCASGGVRTQYFGPGTRLTVL.

The chain carries TRBV18 and TRBJ1-1; 11 bases map to TRBD1. The CDR3 covers 14 residues. In germline, CDR1 is KGHSH, CDR2 LQKENI. The V gene end was trimmed by 1 base and the J gene end by 6 bases; junction bases not matched to a gene: 1. The CDR3 bases are TGTGCCAGCTCACCACGGGGACAGGGGGCTGAAGCTTTCTTT. It specifies CASSPRGQGAEAFF.

The chain has TRBV6-1 and TRBJ1-4; no clear D gene. There are 14 residues in the CDR3. Trimming removed 6 bases from V and 2 bases from J, with 10 bases in between. Germline V CDR1 and CDR2: MNHNS, SASEGT. The CDR3 region is CASSNFETNEKLFF. The CDR3 DNA reads TGTGCCAGCAGCAACTTCGAGACTAATGAAAAACTGTTTTTT.

This clonotype appeared once. The rearrangement links TRBV30 to TRBJ2-3, with 10 positions matching TRBD2. Trimming removed 1 base from V and 1 base from J; junction bases left unmatched: 2. Germline V CDR1 and CDR2: GTSNPN, SVGIG (reference sequence). The length of the CDR3 is 15 residues. The CDR3 is CAWSGLAGGTDTQYF. For the CDR3, the DNA is TGTGCCTGGAGTGGTCTAGCGGGAGGCACAGATACGCAGTATTTT.

This chain connects TRBV21-1 to TRBJ1-4; the table assigns TRBD1, which was not confirmed against the DNA. TRBV21-1 is tagged as a pseudogene. The CDR3 spans 18 residues. The CDR3 sequence: CASSKGRGGESVWEKLFF. Written as DNA, the CDR3 is TGTGCCAGCAGCAAAGGTAGGGGCGGAGAAAGTGTTTGGGAAAAACTGTTTTTT.

In its sample, this clonotype was seen once. In DNA, the CDR3 is TGTGCCAGCACTAGGGCAGGAGCCTACAATGAGCAGTTCTTC. This sequence encodes CASTRAGAYNEQFF. The rearrangement joins TRBV3-1 to TRBJ2-1, with D unclear. This CDR3 is 14 amino acids long. V gave up 7 bases and J gave up 2 bases, with 12 bases separating them. CDR1 and CDR2 (germline): LGHDT, YNNKEL (reference sequence).

CDR3 sequence (DNA): TGCGCCAGCAGCGTACAGGGTTGGGGCTACACCTTC. It translates to CASSVQGWGYTF. The genes are TRBV5-1 and TRBJ1-2, with D possibly matching TRBD1 (6 bases). Trimming pared 4 bases from V and 8 bases from J, leaving 12 bases between. Germline values: CDR1 SGHRS, CDR2 YFSETQ. This CDR3 region has 12 residues.

This clonotype was seen a handful of times. This chain uses TRBV27 with TRBJ1-2; D is uncertain. V lost 6 bases and J 2 bases, leaving 4 bases between the germline ends. CDR1 and CDR2 (germline): MNHEY, SMNVEV (reference sequence). CDR3 size: 11 residues. The CDR3 DNA reads as TGTGCCAGCAGGGACAACTATGGCTACACCTTC. This translates into CASRDNYGYTF.

V gene TRBV5-1 combines with J gene TRBJ2-3; 8 bases match TRBD2. V lost 1 base to trimming and J lost 2 bases; unmatched junction nucleotides: 3. The CDR3 loop spans 15 amino acids. Germline CDR1 and CDR2: SGHRS and YFSETQ. CDR3 in amino acids: CASSLPGGVTDTQYF. The CDR3 DNA is TGCGCCAGCAGCTTGCCGGGAGGGGTCACAGATACGCAGTATTTT.

This clonotype qualifies as medium-sized. The rearrangement links TRBV6-1 to TRBJ1-2; 9 bases are shared with TRBD1. The CDR3 sequence is 14 residues long. Germline loops: CDR1 MNHNS, CDR2 SASEGT. V shed 5 bases, J shed 3 bases, and the junction held 4 bases outside the gene matches. The CDR3 reads CASSTRDRDYGYTF. Written as DNA, the CDR3 is TGTGCCAGCAGTACACGGGACAGGGACTATGGCTACACCTTC.